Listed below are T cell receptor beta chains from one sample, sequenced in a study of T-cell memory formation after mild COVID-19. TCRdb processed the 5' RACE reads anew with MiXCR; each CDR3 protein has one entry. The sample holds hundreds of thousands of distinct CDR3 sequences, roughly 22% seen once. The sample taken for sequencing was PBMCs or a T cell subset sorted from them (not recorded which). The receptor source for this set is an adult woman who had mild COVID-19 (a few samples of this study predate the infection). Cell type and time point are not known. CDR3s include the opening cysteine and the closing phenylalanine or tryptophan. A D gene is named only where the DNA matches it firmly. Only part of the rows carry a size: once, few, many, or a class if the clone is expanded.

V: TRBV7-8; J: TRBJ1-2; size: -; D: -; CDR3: CASSLTERTEFSAYGYTF; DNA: TGTGCCAGCAGCTTAACGGAACGGACAGAATTCAGTGCGTATGGCTACACCTTC
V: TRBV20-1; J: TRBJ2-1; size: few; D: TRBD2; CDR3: CSAALHSGGAVQFF; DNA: TGCAGTGCGGCGCTCCATAGCGGGGGGGCCGTGCAGTTCTTC
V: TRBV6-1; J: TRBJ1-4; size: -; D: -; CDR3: CASKAGSNEKLFF; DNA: TGTGCCAGCAAGGCAGGGAGTAATGAAAAACTGTTTTTT
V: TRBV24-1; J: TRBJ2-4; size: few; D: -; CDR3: CATSDSFGNIQYF; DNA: TGTGCCACCAGTGACAGCTTTGGGAACATTCAGTACTTC
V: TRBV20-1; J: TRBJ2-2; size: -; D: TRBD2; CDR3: CSAQGGSYTGELFF; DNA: TGCAGTGCTCAGGGCGGGAGTTACACCGGGGAGCTGTTTTTT
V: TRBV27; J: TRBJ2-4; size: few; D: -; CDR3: CASSLYSGQAKNIQYF; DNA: TGTGCCAGCAGTTTATACAGCGGGCAAGCCAAAAACATTCAGTACTTC
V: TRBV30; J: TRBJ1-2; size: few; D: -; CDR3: CAWSTSGGYGYTF; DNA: TGTGCCTGGAGTACCTCGGGGGGCTATGGCTACACCTTC
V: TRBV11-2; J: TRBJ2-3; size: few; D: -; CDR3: CASSPRMSDTQYF; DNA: TGTGCCAGCAGCCCGCGAATGTCAGATACGCAGTATTTT
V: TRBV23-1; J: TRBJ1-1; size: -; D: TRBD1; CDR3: CASSQSRRGAFF; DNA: TGCGCCAGCAGTCAAAGTCGCAGGGGGGCTTTCTTT
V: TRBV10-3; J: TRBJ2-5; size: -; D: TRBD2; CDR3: CAISEASGGAETQYF; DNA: TGTGCCATCAGTGAGGCTAGCGGGGGGGCCGAGACCCAGTACTTC
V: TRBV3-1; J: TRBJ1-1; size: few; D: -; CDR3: CASSHRGPPTMNTEAFF; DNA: TGTGCCAGCAGCCACCGGGGCCCCCCCACTATGAACACTGAAGCTTTCTTT
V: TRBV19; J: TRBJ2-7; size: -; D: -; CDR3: CASTGPNTYEQYF; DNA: TGTGCCAGTACCGGACCAAATACCTACGAGCAGTACTTC
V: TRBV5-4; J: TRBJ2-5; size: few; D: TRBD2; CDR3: CASSADPSGSETQYF; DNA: TGTGCCAGCAGCGCCGATCCTAGCGGGAGTGAGACCCAGTACTTC
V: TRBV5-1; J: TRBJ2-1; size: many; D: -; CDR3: CASSLLGRGTYNEQFF; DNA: TGCGCCAGCAGCTTGTTAGGTCGGGGAACCTACAATGAGCAGTTCTTC
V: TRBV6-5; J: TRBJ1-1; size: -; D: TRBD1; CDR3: CASSDRDRGLNTEAFF; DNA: TGTGCCAGCAGTGACCGGGACAGGGGGCTGAACACTGAAGCTTTCTTT
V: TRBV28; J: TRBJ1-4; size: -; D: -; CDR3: CASSFNGANEKLFF; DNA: TGTGCCAGCAGTTTCAACGGTGCTAATGAAAAACTGTTTTTT
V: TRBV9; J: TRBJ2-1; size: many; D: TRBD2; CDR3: CASSLSSGGYNEQFF; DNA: TGTGCCAGCAGCTTATCTAGCGGGGGATACAATGAGCAGTTCTTC
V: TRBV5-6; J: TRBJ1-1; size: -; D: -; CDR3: CASSPRQTTTEAFF; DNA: TGTGCCAGCAGCCCCAGACAGACAACCACTGAAGCTTTCTTT
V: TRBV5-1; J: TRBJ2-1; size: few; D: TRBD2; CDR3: CASSFGLADYNEQFF; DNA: TGCGCCAGCAGCTTCGGACTAGCGGATTACAATGAGCAGTTCTTC
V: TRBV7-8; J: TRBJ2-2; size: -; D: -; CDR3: CASSSEGEGLGRGTGELFF; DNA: TGTGCCAGCAGCTCTGAGGGGGAGGGCCTAGGCCGCGGAACCGGGGAGCTGTTTTTT
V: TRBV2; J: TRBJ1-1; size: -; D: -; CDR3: CASKPQGSTEAFF; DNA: TGTGCCAGCAAACCTCAGGGGAGCACTGAAGCTTTCTTT
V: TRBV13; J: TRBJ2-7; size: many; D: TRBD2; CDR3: CASSPRIAGDRDEQYF; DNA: TGTGCCAGCAGCCCCCGTATAGCGGGAGACAGGGACGAGCAGTACTTC